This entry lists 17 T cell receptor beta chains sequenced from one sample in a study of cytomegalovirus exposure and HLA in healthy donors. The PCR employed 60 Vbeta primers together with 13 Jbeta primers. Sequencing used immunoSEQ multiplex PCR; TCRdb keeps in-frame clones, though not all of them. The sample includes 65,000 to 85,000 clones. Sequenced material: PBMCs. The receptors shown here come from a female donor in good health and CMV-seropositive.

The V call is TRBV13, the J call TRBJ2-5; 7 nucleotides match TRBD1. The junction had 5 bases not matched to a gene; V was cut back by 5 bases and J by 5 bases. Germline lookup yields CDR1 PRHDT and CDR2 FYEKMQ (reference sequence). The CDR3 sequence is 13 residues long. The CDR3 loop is CASSRQGYETQYF. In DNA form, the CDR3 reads TGTGCCAGCAGCCGACAGGGCTACGAGACCCAGTACTTC.

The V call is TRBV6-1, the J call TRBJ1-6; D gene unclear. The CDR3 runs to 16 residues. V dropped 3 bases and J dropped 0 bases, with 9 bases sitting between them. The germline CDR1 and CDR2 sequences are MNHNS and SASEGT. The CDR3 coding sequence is TGTGCCAGCAGTGAGGACGGGAGCTCCTATAATTCACCCCTCCACTTT. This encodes CASSEDGSSYNSPLHF.

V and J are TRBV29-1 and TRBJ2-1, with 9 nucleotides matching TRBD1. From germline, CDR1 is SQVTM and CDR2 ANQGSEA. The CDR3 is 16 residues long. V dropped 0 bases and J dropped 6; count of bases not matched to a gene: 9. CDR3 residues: CSVEDFLGQGPNEQFF. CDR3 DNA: TGCAGCGTTGAAGATTTTTTGGGACAGGGCCCCAATGAGCAGTTCTTC.

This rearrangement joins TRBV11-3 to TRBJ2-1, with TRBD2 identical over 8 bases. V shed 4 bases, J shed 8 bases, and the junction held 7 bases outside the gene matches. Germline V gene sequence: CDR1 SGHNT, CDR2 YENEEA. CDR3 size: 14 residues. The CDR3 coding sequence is TGTGCCAGCAGCTGGAGCGGGAGTACGGATGAGCAGTTCTTC. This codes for CASSWSGSTDEQFF.

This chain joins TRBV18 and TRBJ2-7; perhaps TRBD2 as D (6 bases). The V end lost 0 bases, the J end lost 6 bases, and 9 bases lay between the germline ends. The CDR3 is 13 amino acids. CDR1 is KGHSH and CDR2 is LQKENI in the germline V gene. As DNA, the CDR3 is TGTGCCAGCTCACCACCCCCGGAGGGCGAGCAGTACTTC. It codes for CASSPPPEGEQYF.

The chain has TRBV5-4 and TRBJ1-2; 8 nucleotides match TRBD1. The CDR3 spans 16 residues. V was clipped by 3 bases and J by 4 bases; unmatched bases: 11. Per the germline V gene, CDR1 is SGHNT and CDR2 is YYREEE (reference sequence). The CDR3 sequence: CASSSIGQGVAYGYTF. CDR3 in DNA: TGTGCCAGCAGCTCCATTGGACAGGGAGTAGCCTATGGCTACACCTTC.

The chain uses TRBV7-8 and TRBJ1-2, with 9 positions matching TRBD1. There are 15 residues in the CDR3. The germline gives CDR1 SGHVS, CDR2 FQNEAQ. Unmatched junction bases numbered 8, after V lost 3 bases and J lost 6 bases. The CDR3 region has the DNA TGTGCCAGCAGCTTCGTGGGGGGACAGGGAAATGGCTACACCTTC. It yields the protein CASSFVGGQGNGYTF.

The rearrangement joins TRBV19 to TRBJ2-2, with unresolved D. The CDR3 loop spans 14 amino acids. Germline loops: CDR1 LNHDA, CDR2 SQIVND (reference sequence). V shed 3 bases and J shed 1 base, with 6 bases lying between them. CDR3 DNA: TGTGCCAGTAGTATTGGGCGGAACACCGGGGAGCTGTTTTTT. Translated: CASSIGRNTGELFF.

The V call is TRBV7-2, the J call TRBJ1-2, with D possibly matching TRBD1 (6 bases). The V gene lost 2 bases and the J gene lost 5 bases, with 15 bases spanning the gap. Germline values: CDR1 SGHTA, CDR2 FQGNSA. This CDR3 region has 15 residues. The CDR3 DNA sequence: TGTGCCAGCAGCTTACAGGGGACCCTAGGGTATGGCTACACCTTC. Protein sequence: CASSLQGTLGYGYTF.

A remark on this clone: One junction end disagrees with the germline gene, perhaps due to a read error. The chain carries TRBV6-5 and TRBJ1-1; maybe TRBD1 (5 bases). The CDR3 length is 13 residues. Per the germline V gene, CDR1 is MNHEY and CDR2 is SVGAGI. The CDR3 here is CASKTALNTEALF. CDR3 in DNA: TGTGCCAGCAAGACAGCCTTGAACACTGAAGCTCTCTTT.

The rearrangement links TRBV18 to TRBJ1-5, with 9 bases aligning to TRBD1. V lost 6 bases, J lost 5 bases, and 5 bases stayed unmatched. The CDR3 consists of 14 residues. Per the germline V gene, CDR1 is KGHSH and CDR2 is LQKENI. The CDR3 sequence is CASSRDRVDQPQHF. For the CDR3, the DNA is TGTGCCAGCTCTCGGGACAGGGTCGATCAGCCCCAGCATTTT.

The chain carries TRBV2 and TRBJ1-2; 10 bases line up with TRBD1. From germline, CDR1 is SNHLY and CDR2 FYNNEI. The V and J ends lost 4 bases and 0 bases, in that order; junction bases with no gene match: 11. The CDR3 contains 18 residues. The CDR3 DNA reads TGTGCCAGCAGTGCAACCGGGACAGGGGTCCGAGCTAACTATGGCTACACCTTC. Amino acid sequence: CASSATGTGVRANYGYTF.

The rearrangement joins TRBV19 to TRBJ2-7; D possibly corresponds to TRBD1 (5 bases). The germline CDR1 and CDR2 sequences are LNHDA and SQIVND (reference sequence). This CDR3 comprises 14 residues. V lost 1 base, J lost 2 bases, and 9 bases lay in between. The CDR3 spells CASSIGGFPYEQYF. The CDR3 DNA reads TGTGCCAGTAGTATAGGGGGCTTCCCCTACGAGCAGTACTTC.

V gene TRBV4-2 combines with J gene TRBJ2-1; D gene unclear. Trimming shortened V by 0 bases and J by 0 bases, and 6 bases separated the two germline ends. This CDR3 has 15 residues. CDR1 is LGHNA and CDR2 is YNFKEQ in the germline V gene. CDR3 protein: CASSQDPVSYNEQFF. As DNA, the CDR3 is TGTGCCAGCAGCCAAGATCCAGTCTCCTACAATGAGCAGTTCTTC.

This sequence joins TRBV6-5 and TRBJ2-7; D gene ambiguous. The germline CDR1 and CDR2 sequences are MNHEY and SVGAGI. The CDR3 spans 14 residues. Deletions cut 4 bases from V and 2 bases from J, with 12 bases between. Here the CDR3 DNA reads TGTGCCAGCAGTTTCGACTGGATCGCCTACGAGCAGTACTTC. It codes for CASSFDWIAYEQYF.

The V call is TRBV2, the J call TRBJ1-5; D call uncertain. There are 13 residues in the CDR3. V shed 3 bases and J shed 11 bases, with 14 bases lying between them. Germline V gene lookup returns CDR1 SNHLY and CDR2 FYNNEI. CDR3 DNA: TGTGCCAGCAGTGACGACTCAATCCGGACCCAGCATTTT. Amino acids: CASSDDSIRTQHF.

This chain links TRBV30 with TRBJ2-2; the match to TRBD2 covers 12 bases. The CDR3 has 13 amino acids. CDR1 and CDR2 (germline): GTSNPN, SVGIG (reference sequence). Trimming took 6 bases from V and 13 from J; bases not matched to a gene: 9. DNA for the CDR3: TGTGCCTGCCGAGGACTAGCGGGAATGGGGCTGTTTTTT. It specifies CACRGLAGMGLFF. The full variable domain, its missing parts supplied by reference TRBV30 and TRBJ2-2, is SQTIHQWPATLVQPVGSPLSLECTVEGTSNPNLYWYRQAAGRGLQLLFYSVGIGQISSEVPQNLSASRPQDRQFILSSKKLLLSDSGFYLCACRGLAGMGLFFGEGSRLTVL.